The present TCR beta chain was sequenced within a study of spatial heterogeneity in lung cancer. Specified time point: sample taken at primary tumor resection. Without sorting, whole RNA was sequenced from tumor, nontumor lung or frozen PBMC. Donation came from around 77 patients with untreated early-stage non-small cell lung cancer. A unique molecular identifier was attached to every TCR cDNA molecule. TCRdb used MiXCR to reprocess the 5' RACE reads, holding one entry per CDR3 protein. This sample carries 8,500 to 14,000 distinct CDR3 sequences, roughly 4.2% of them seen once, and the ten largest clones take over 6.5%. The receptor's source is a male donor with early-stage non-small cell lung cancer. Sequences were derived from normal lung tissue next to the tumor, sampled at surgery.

As DNA, the CDR3 is TGCAGTGCTTGGGACAGCAATCAGCCCCAGCATTTT. Translated: CSAWDSNQPQHF. The rearrangement links TRBV20-1 to TRBJ1-5, with D possibly matching TRBD1 (5 bases). V lost 5 bases and J lost 1, with 6 bases in between. Germline CDR1 DFQATT, CDR2 SNEGSKA (reference sequence). There are 12 residues in the CDR3.